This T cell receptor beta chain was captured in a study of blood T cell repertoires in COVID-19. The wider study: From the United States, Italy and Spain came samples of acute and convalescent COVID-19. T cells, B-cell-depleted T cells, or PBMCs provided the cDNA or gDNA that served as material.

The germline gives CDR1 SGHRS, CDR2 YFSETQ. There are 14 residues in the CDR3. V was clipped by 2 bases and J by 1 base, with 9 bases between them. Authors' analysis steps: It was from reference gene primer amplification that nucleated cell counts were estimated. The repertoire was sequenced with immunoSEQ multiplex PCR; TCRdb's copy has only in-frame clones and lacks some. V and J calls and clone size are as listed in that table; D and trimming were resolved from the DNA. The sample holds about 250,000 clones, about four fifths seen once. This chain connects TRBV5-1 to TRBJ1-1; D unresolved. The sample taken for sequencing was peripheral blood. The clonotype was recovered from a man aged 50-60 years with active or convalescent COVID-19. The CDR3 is CASSLQSSNTEAFF. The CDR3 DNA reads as TGCGCCAGCAGCTTACAGAGTTCGAACACTGAAGCTTTCTTT.